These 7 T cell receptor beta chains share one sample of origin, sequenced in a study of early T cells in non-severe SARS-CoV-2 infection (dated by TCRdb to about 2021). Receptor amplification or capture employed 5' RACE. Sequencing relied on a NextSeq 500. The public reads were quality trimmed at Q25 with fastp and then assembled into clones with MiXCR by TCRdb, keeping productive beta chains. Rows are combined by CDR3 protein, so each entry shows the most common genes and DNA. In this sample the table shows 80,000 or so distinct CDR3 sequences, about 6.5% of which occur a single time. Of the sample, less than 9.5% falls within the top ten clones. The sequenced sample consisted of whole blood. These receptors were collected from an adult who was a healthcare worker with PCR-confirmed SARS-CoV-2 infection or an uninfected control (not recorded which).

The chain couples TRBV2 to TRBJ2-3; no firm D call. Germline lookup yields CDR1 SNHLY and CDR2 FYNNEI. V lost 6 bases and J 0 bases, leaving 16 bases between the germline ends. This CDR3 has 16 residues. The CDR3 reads CASSRTRSESTDTQYF. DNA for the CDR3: TGTGCCAGCAGCCGGACCCGGTCGGAGAGCACAGATACGCAGTATTTT.

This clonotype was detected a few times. The CDR3 loop reads CASSQGWGTDTQYF. The CDR3 DNA follows: TGTGCCAGCAGTCAGGGGTGGGGCACAGATACGCAGTATTTT. This sequence joins TRBV5-4 and TRBJ2-3; a weak D match, TRBD1 (6 bases). Between the trimmed V and J ends, which lost 5 bases and 1 base, there was a span of 11 bases. In germline, CDR1 is SGHNT, CDR2 YYREEE (reference sequence). The CDR3 consists of 14 residues.

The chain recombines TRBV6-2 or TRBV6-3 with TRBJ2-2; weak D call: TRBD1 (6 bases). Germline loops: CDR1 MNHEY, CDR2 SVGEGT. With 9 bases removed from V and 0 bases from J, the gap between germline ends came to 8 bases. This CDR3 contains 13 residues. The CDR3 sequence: CASWTANTGELFF. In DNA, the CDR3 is TGTGCCAGTTGGACAGCGAACACCGGGGAGCTGTTTTTT.

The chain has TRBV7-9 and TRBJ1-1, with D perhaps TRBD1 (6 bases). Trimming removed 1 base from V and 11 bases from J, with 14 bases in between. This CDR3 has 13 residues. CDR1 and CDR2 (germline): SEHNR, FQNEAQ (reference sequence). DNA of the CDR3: TGTGCCAGCAGCTTAGTCAACAGGGCGGAGGCTTTCTTT. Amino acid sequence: CASSLVNRAEAFF.

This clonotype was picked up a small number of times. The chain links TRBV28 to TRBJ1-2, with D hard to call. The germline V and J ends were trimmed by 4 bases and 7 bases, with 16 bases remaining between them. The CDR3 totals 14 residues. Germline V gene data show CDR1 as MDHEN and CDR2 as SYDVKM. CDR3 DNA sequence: TGTGCCAGCAGTTCTCTTAAGGGATTCGGTGGCTACACCTTC. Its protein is CASSSLKGFGGYTF.

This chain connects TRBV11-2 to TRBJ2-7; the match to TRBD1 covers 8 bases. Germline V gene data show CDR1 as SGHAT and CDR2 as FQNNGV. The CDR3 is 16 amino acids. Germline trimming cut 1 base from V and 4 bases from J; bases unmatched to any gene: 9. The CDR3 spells CASSLAGSGGLYEQYF. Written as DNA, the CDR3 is TGTGCCAGCAGCTTAGCGGGGTCAGGGGGCCTGTACGAGCAGTACTTC. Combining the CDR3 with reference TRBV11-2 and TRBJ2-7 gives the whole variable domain EAGVAQSPRYKIIEKRQSVAFWCNPISGHATLYWYQQILGQGPKLLIQFQNNGVVDDSQLPKDRFSAERLKGVDSTLKIQPAKLEDSAVYLCASSLAGSGGLYEQYFGPGTRLTVT.

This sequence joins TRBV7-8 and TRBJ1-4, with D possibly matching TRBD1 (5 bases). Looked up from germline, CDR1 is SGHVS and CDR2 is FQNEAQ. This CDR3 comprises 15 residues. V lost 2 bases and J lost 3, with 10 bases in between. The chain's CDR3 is CASSLYEGPNEKLFF. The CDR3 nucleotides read TGTGCCAGCAGCTTATACGAGGGACCTAATGAAAAACTGTTTTTT.